Shown below are 20 T cell receptor beta chains from a single sample sequenced in a study of T cells in women clearing cervical HPV infection. Only in-frame clones appear in the TCRdb table, and some are missing; sequencing was by immunoSEQ multiplex PCR. The sample holds under 35,000 clones. The sequenced sample consisted of blood buffy coat. These TCRs come from a woman aged 18 to 75 with a cervical HPV16 infection that either progressed to CIN3+ or cleared (not recorded which).

On this clone itself: The CDR3 end falls 3 residues outside the read, so it is completed with the germline J gene. The rearrangement uses TRBV28 and TRBJ2-1, with D perhaps matching TRBD2 (5 bases). Germline CDR1 and CDR2: MDHEN and SYDVKM. V lost 3 bases and J 7 bases, leaving 19 bases between the germline ends. CDR3 size: 16 residues. The CDR3 here is CASSFPLPGGTNEQFF. The sequenced part of the CDR3 DNA is TGTGCCAGCAGTTTCCCACTACCTGGAGGAACGAATGAG.

As concerns this clone: The read terminates 3 residues ahead of where the CDR3 ends, so the germline J gene completes it. The rearrangement uses TRBV2 and TRBJ2-3, with 8 bases lining up with TRBD2. The CDR3 has 17 residues. In germline, CDR1 is SNHLY, CDR2 FYNNEI. The CDR3 DNA, read in part, is TGTGCCAGCAGTCCTCCCTGGACTAGCCGGACGGGGGAGACG. This gives the protein CASSPPWTSRTGET. The complete CDR3 reads CASSPPWTSRTGETQYF.

About this clone itself: The CDR3 goes on 3 residues after the read ends, and that part is filled in from the germline J gene. The genes are TRBV23-1 and TRBJ1-5, with 8 bases identical to TRBD1. TRBV23-1 is identified as an open reading frame with a role that is uncertain. The CDR3 extends over 17 amino acids. The ends lost 5 bases at V and 7 bases at J; junction bases unmatched: 16. This chain's CDR3 is CASSYEIGQGTTQPQHF. Incomplete CDR3 DNA: TGCGCCAGCAGTTACGAAATAGGACAGGGCACGACACAGCCC.

For this clone: The CDR3 goes on 3 residues after the read ends, and that part is filled in from the germline J gene. The chain couples TRBV2 to TRBJ2-3, with D hard to call. The CDR3 is made up of 13 amino acids. V was pared by 4 bases and J by 2 bases, with 7 bases between. Germline lookup yields CDR1 SNHLY and CDR2 FYNNEI. The CDR3: CASSVAVTDTQYF. The sequenced part of the CDR3 DNA is TGTGCCAGCAGTGTGGCGGTCACAGATACG.

A remark on this clone: The read comes to an end 3 residues before the CDR3 does, leaving the germline J gene to fill in the end. V usage is TRBV19 and J usage is TRBJ2-3, with D possibly matching TRBD1 (5 bases). Germline CDR1 LNHDA, CDR2 SQIVND (reference sequence). The CDR3 covers 15 residues. CDR3 loop: CASSIVDTPQETQYF. CDR3 DNA, as far as it was read: TGTGCCAGTAGTATAGTGGACACACCGCAAGAGACG.

As concerns this clone: The sequence runs out 3 residues before the end of the CDR3; the remainder is reconstructed from the germline J gene. The V and J genes are TRBV20-1 and TRBJ2-1; 11 bases line up with TRBD2. Germline V lookup: CDR1 DFQATT, CDR2 SNEGSKA (reference sequence). V shed 5 bases and J 8 bases; nucleotides not matched to a gene: 14. The CDR3 loop spans 16 amino acids. The CDR3: CSAVPGLADSTHEQFF. The part of the CDR3 DNA that was read is TGCAGTGCTGTCCCGGGACTAGCGGACTCTACACATGAG.

In regard to this clone: Read data end 3 residues before the CDR3 end; the end is taken from the germline J gene. The same CDR3 arises from other DNA sequences in this sample as well. The genes are TRBV14 and TRBJ1-6, with D hard to call. This CDR3 has 14 residues. V was shortened by 0 bases and J by 7 bases, with 7 bases between the two germline ends. Per the germline V gene, CDR1 is SGHDN and CDR2 is FVKESK. The DNA read from the CDR3 is TGTGCCAGCAGCCAAGATCGCGGGAATTCACCC. Amino acid sequence: CASSQDRGNSP. The CDR3 as a whole reads CASSQDRGNSPLHF.

As for this clone: The read halts 3 residues ahead of the CDR3 end, with the missing end drawn from the germline J gene. V and J are TRBV19 and TRBJ1-2; no clear D. The V end was cut by 3 bases, the J end by 4 bases, with 18 bases between. This CDR3 is built from 16 residues. CDR1 is LNHDA, CDR2 SQIVND, per germline (reference sequence). CDR3 sequence: CASSIVRAAVPYGYTF. The sequenced part of the CDR3 DNA is TGTGCCAGTAGTATCGTCAGAGCCGCGGTCCCCTATGGC.

Of note for this clone: The sequence runs out 3 residues before the end of the CDR3; the remainder is reconstructed from the germline J gene. The V and J genes are TRBV18 and TRBJ1-6, with D possibly matching TRBD1 (6 bases). The CDR3 is 14 residues long. Trimming took 3 bases from V and 8 from J, leaving 11 bases between them. CDR1 is KGHSH and CDR2 is LQKENI in the germline V gene. This CDR3 is CASSPTGIDSPLHF. The sequenced part of the CDR3 DNA is TGTGCCAGCTCACCGACAGGTATTGATTCACCC.

Worth noting for this clone: The read ends 3 residues before the CDR3 terminus; that terminus is restored from the germline J gene. V gene TRBV5-4 combines with J gene TRBJ2-3; 7 bases agree with TRBD2. CDR1 is SGHNT, CDR2 YYREEE, per germline (reference sequence). This CDR3 has 16 residues. J lost 0 bases, V lost 3 bases, and 7 bases had no gene match. The CDR3 sequence: CASSSRFSGSTDTQYF. Partial CDR3 DNA: TGTGCCAGCAGCTCTCGATTTAGCGGGAGCACAGATACG.

A word on this clone: The CDR3 extends 3 residues past the end of the read, so its final part is completed from the germline J gene. J is TRBJ2-3 and V is TRBV2, with TRBD2 as a possible D gene (6 bases). Trimming removed 6 bases at V and 2 bases at J, with 15 bases between. Germline V CDR1 and CDR2: SNHLY, FYNNEI. This CDR3 is built from 15 residues. The CDR3 protein is CASRSTSKDTDTQYF. CDR3 bases read: TGTGCCAGCAGGTCTACTAGCAAAGACACAGATACG.

Points on this clone: The missing CDR3 end, 3 residues past where the read stops, is filled in from the germline J gene. The V and J genes are TRBV30 and TRBJ2-2; the D gene is possibly TRBD1 (5 bases). Germline values: CDR1 GTSNPN, CDR2 SVGIG (reference sequence). CDR3 size: 14 residues. CDR3 bases read: TGTGCCTGGAGTGTACGTAAGGGGCGTGAAAAG. It translates to CAWSVRKGREK. The CDR3 in full is CAWSVRKGREKLFF.

Comment on this clone: The read comes to an end 3 residues before the CDR3 does, leaving the germline J gene to fill in the end. The chain recombines TRBV19 with TRBJ1-4, with a tentative D call TRBD1 (5 bases). Germline V lookup: CDR1 LNHDA, CDR2 SQIVND (reference sequence). The CDR3 runs 16 residues. The covered CDR3 bases are TGTGCCAGTAGTATCCGGGGGGTGAATCATAATTCACCA. Protein product: CASSIRGVNHNSP. The whole CDR3 region reads CASSIRGVNHNSPLFF.

A remark on this clone: The missing CDR3 end, 3 residues past where the read stops, is filled in from the germline J gene. The J gene is TRBJ2-7, the V gene TRBV2; 9 nucleotides match TRBD2. This CDR3 contains 18 residues. Germline values: CDR1 SNHLY, CDR2 FYNNEI. J was trimmed by 5 bases and V by 8 bases; bases with no gene match: 22. Incomplete CDR3 DNA: TGTGCCAGCCATCTTAGACATGGGCGGGCGGGAGGGCCGAACGAG. Translation: CASHLRHGRAGGPNE. The entire CDR3 is CASHLRHGRAGGPNEQYF.

A remark on this clone: The missing CDR3 end, 3 residues past where the read stops, is filled in from the germline J gene. This chain joins TRBV20-1 and TRBJ2-7; 10 nucleotides line up with TRBD2. The germline V gene encodes CDR1 DFQATT and CDR2 SNEGSKA (reference sequence). The CDR3 extends over 14 amino acids. V was pared by 3 bases and J by 6 bases, with 8 bases of the junction left unmatched. CDR3 protein: CSARGSGRALEQYF. The covered CDR3 bases are TGCAGTGCTAGGGGGAGCGGGAGGGCTCTCGAG.

As for this clone: The CDR3 extends 3 residues past the end of the read, so its final part is completed from the germline J gene. The rearrangement joins TRBV2 to TRBJ1-1; 10 positions agree with TRBD1. The trim removed 0 bases at V and 7 bases at J, leaving 8 bases unmatched. The CDR3 loop spans 16 amino acids. Germline values: CDR1 SNHLY, CDR2 FYNNEI. Here the CDR3 reads CASSEARQGAVGEAFF. The sequenced part of the CDR3 DNA is TGTGCCAGCAGTGAAGCCCGACAGGGGGCGGTGGGTGAA. Full variable domain (rest looked up from reference TRBV2 and TRBJ1-1): EPEVTQTPSHQVTQMGQEVILRCVPISNHLYFYWYRQILGQKVEFLVSFYNNEISEKSEIFDDQFSVERPDGSNFTLKIRSTKLEDSAMYFCASSEARQGAVGEAFFGQGTRLTVV.

With respect to this clone: The CDR3 extends 3 residues past the end of the read, so its final part is completed from the germline J gene. V gene TRBV6-2 or TRBV6-3 combines with J gene TRBJ2-5; D gene unclear. Germline CDR1 reads MNHEY; CDR2 reads SVGEGT. The CDR3 loop spans 17 amino acids. Trimming stripped 0 bases from V and 0 bases from J, with 14 bases between. The DNA read from the CDR3 is TGTGCCAGCAGTTACTCGCCTCCCAACTTGTACCAAGAGACC. Translating gives CASSYSPPNLYQET. The entire CDR3 sequence reads CASSYSPPNLYQETQYF.

Concerning this clone: The read ends 3 residues shy of where the CDR3 ends; the end is completed using the germline J gene. This rearrangement joins TRBV5-5 to TRBJ2-5; weak D call: TRBD1 (6 bases). CDR1 and CDR2 (germline): SGHKS, YYEKEE (reference sequence). Trimming shortened V by 4 bases and J by 5 bases, and 18 bases separated the two germline ends. This CDR3 has 15 amino acids. The CDR3 DNA, read in part, is TGTGCCAGCAGCACGCCGAGGACAGCAAGGGAGACC. It yields the protein CASSTPRTARET. The CDR3 in full is CASSTPRTARETQYF.

On this clone itself: The read ends 3 residues before the CDR3 terminus; that terminus is restored from the germline J gene. V usage is TRBV14 and J usage is TRBJ2-2; D is possibly TRBD1 (5 bases). Germline V gene data show CDR1 as SGHDN and CDR2 as FVKESK. There are 14 residues in the CDR3. CDR3 loop: CASSQDGRGEKLFF. CDR3 DNA, as far as it was read: TGTGCCAGCAGCCAAGATGGAAGGGGTGAAAAG.

On this clone: The CDR3 goes on 3 residues after the read ends, and that part is filled in from the germline J gene. The rearrangement uses TRBV19 and TRBJ2-7; 8 nucleotides match TRBD1. The CDR3 extends over 15 amino acids. Trimming took 3 bases from V and 4 from J; bases not matched to a gene: 8. Germline V gives CDR1 LNHDA, CDR2 SQIVND (reference sequence). The CDR3 spells CASSMSTGGEYEQYF. The CDR3 DNA, read in part, is TGTGCCAGTAGTATGAGCACAGGGGGTGAGTACGAG.